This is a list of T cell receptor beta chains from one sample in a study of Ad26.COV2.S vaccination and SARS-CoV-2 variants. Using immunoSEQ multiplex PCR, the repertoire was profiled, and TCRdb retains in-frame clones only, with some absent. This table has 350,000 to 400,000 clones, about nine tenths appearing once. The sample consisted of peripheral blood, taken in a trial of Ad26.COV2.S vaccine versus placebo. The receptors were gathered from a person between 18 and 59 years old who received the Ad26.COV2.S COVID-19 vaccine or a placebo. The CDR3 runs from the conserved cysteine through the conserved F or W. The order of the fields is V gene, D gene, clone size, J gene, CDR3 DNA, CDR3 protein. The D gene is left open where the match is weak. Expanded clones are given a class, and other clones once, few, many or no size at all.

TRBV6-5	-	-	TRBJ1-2	TGTGCCAGCAGTTCTCCCGAGTGGGGGGCCTATGGCTACACCTTC	CASSSPEWGAYGYTF
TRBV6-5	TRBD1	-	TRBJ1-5	TGTGCCAGCAGCACCGACAGGGTCGGGCAGCCCCAGCATTTT	CASSTDRVGQPQHF
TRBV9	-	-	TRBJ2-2	TGTGCCAGCAGCGTAGGTCTAGCAACCGGGGAGCTGTTTTTT	CASSVGLATGELFF
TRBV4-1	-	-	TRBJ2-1	TGCGCCAGCAGAGTAAGGGACGGAGCCTACAATGAGCAGTTCTTC	CASRVRDGAYNEQFF
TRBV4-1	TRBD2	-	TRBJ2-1	TGCGCCAGCAGCCATGGATTCGGACTAGCGGGGGGAACGAGCTCCTACAATGAGCAGTTCTTC	CASSHGFGLAGGTSSYNEQFF
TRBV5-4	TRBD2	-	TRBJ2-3	TGTGCCAGCAGCTTAGGAGCGGGGGGAACAGATACGCAGTATTTT	CASSLGAGGTDTQYF
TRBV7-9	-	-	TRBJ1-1	TGTGCCAGCAGCGCTAGGACCGTGAACACTGAAGCTTTCTTT	CASSARTVNTEAFF
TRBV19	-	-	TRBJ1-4	TGTGCCAGTTATAAGACAGTCTACCTGGGGACTAATGAAAAACTGTTTTTT	CASYKTVYLGTNEKLFF
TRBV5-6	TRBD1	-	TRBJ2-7	TGTGCCAGCAGCATAACAGGGGGCGCAACCTACGAGCAGTACTTC	CASSITGGATYEQYF
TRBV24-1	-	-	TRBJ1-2	TGTGCCACCAGTGATTCCCTTGACAGGAATGGCTACACCTTC	CATSDSLDRNGYTF
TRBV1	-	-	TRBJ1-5	TGCACCAGCAGCCAAGATAGGGACAGGGCCCTTGTTAGCAATCAGCCCCAGCATTTT	CTSSQDRDRALVSNQPQHF
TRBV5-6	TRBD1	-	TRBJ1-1	TGTGCCAGCAGCTGGGACAGGAACACTGAAGCTTTCTTT	CASSWDRNTEAFF
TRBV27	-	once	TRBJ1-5	TGTGCCAGCAGTTTGCAAGGCTCGGGACAGCCCCAGCATTTT	CASSLQGSGQPQHF
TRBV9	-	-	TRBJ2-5	TGTGCCAGCAGCGCTGGAAGGGAAGAGACCCAGTACTTC	CASSAGREETQYF
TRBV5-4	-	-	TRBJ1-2	TGTGCCAGCAGCTGGAGTGGTGGGGGCGGCTACACCTTC	CASSWSGGGGYTF
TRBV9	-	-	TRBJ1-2	TGTGCCAGCAGCGTGACAGCTCTTGGTGGCTACACCTTC	CASSVTALGGYTF
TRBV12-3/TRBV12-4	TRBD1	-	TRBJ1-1	TGTGCCAGCAGTCAGGGGGACACTGAAGCTTTCTTT	CASSQGDTEAFF
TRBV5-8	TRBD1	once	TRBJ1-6	TGTGCCAGCAGCTCGGGACAGTTAGGTTCACCCCTCCACTTT	CASSSGQLGSPLHF
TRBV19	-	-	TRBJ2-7	TGTGCCAGTACCGTCGGAGGGGGGTTCCACGAGCAGTACTTC	CASTVGGGFHEQYF
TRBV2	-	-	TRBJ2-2	TGTGCCAGCAATCCTCAAACCGGCACCGGGGAGCTGTTTTTT	CASNPQTGTGELFF
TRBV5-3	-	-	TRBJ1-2	TGTGCCAGAAGCTTGGGCGGGTCCCCGTATGGCTACACCTTC	CARSLGGSPYGYTF
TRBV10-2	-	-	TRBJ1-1	TGCGCCAGCACTGCCCTTCCGGGACGGGCAAACACTGAAGCTTTCTTT	CASTALPGRANTEAFF
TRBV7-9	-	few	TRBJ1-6	TGTGCCAGCAGCGGGGACGGAAATTCACCCCTCCACTTT	CASSGDGNSPLHF
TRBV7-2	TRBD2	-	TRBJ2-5	TGTGCCAGCAGCTTATGGGGGGGTGAGACCCAGTACTTC	CASSLWGGETQYF
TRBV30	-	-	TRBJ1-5	TGTGCCTGGAGTGCCATCACCCGGGGAGAACAGCCCCAGCATTTT	CAWSAITRGEQPQHF
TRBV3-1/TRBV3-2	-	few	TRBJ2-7	TGTGCCAGCAGCCAAGATCGAACAGCCTACGAGCAGTACTTC	CASSQDRTAYEQYF
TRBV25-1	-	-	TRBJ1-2	TGTGCCAGCAGTGGAATGGTGGGGGGTACGAGGGGCTACACCTTC	CASSGMVGGTRGYTF